These T cell receptor beta chains were read from a single sample in a study of stem cell transplantation in POMP-related autoinflammatory disease. Generated by immunoSEQ multiplex PCR, the TCRdb table keeps only in-frame clones and is missing some. The table lists 7,500 to 10,000 clones, 80% to 90% of them singletons. The material sequenced was CD8+ T cells from PBMCs, taken after stem cell transplantation. All receptors derive from a human patient with POMP-related autoinflammation and immune dysregulation (PRAID). The graft donor may have given rise to some T cells. The CDR3 runs from the conserved cysteine through the conserved F or W. A D gene is named only where the DNA matches it firmly. The size field is filled for only some rows; it gives once, few, many or a size class.

>TRBJ1-2|-|17|-|TRBV19
TGTGCCAGTAGACCCCCCTCTGGGGCGACGGAACGGGAAGGCTACACCTTC
CASRPPSGATEREGYTF
>TRBJ1-6|-|17|-|TRBV28
TGTGCCAGCAGTTTTGGCTTCGGGACAAGGGATAATTCACCCCTCCACTTT
CASSFGFGTRDNSPLHF
>TRBJ2-1|-|15|TRBD2|TRBV9
TGTGCCAGCAGCATCAGCGGGGGGGTCCACAATGAGCAGTTCTTC
CASSISGGVHNEQFF
>TRBJ2-7|once|11|-|TRBV13
TGTGCCAGCAGCTTAGGTTACGAGCAGTACTTC
CASSLGYEQYF
>TRBJ2-1|-|16|TRBD2|TRBV5-8
TGTGCCAGCAGCTCTTGGCAAAGCGGGGGGTACAATGAGCAGTTCTTC
CASSSWQSGGYNEQFF
>TRBJ1-2|-|15|-|TRBV3-1/TRBV3-2
TGTGCCAGCAGCCAAGGACCCAGAGCTAACTATGGCTACACCTTC
CASSQGPRANYGYTF
>TRBJ2-7|-|19|TRBD2|TRBV7-9
TGTGCCAGCAGCTTAGCGGAGGGACTAGCGGGACGTTACTCCTACGAGCAGTACTTC
CASSLAEGLAGRYSYEQYF
>TRBJ2-2|-|14|TRBD1|TRBV5-1
TGCGCCAGCAGCGGCGGGACAGGTGTCGGGGAGCTGTTTTTT
CASSGGTGVGELFF
>TRBJ2-1|-|20|TRBD2|TRBV7-8
TGTGCCAGCAGCTTAGTTCGGACTAGCGGGAGTTGGGGTAGGAAGAATGAGCAGTTCTTC
CASSLVRTSGSWGRKNEQFF
>TRBJ1-4|-|14|-|TRBV5-3
TGTGCCAGAAGCTTGGAGGGATTCTATGAAAAACTGTTTTTT
CARSLEGFYEKLFF
>TRBJ2-1|-|14|-|TRBV3-1/TRBV3-2
TGTGCCAGCAGCCAAGATTGGGGTTACAATGAGCAGTTCTTC
CASSQDWGYNEQFF
>TRBJ2-5|-|14|TRBD2|TRBV7-9
TGTGCCAGCAGCGTCACGGGGGGGCAAGAGACCCAGTACTTC
CASSVTGGQETQYF
>TRBJ1-2|-|17|-|TRBV27
TGTGCCAGCAGTTTATCTTCCGGGACATATAGTTTTTATGGCTACACCTTC
CASSLSSGTYSFYGYTF
>TRBJ2-2|-|14|-|TRBV27
TGTGCCAGCAGTTTAAGGGGGGCAACCGGGGAGCTGTTTTTT
CASSLRGATGELFF
>TRBJ2-2|-|14|-|TRBV11-2
TGTGCCAGCAGCTTAGAAACCCCGACCGGGGAGCTGTTTTTT
CASSLETPTGELFF
>TRBJ1-1|few|14|TRBD1|TRBV28
TGTGCCAGCAGTCCAGGGACAGTGAACACTGAAGCTTTCTTT
CASSPGTVNTEAFF
>TRBJ2-5|-|14|TRBD2|TRBV6-6
TGTGCCAGCACTCATAGGACGGGGGGAGAGACCCAGTACTTC
CASTHRTGGETQYF
>TRBJ1-2|few|14|-|TRBV27
TGTGCCAGCAGTTTAACAACAGGCGGATATGGCTACACCTTC
CASSLTTGGYGYTF
>TRBJ2-5|-|16|-|TRBV5-8
TGTGCCAGCAGCTCCCCTGGGGGGAGTGAGTGGGAGACCCAGTACTTC
CASSSPGGSEWETQYF
>TRBJ1-2|-|14|-|TRBV3-1/TRBV3-2
TGTGCCAGCAGCCAAGATAGGCCGGTGGGGGGCTACACCTTC
CASSQDRPVGGYTF
>TRBJ1-1|-|14|-|TRBV5-6
TGTGCCAGCAGCTTGTCAGGGGTGGGCACTGAAGCTTTCTTT
CASSLSGVGTEAFF
>TRBJ2-1|-|11|-|TRBV20-1
TGCAGTCCGGCCCGTATGTATGAGCAGTTCTTC
CSPARMYEQFF
>TRBJ2-1|-|15|-|TRBV29-1
TGCAGCGTTGAGGGCGGGGCGACAGACTACAATGAGCAGTTCTTC
CSVEGGATDYNEQFF
>TRBJ2-7|-|14|-|TRBV2
TGTGCCAGCAGCGAAGCGCCCCGTGTCTACGAGCAGTACTTC
CASSEAPRVYEQYF
>TRBJ2-3|-|16|-|TRBV18
TGTGCCAGCTCACCACGTACTAGGGAGAGCACAGATACGCAGTATTTT
CASSPRTRESTDTQYF
>TRBJ2-1|-|13|-|TRBV12-3/TRBV12-4
TGTGCCAGCAGTGCCCAGGCCGGGAATGAGCAGTTCTTC
CASSAQAGNEQFF
>TRBJ1-5|-|14|-|TRBV19
TGTGCCAGTAGTGAGGCCCCCCGTGGATGGCCCCAGCATTTT
CASSEAPRGWPQHF
>TRBJ2-7|-|14|-|TRBV27
TGTGCCAGCAGGGGGGGCACGTTCGGCAAAGAGCAGTACTTC
CASRGGTFGKEQYF
>TRBJ2-1|-|16|TRBD2|TRBV30
TGTGCCTGGAGTGTACTGGGACTAGCGGGAGGATATGAGCAGTTCTTC
CAWSVLGLAGGYEQFF
>TRBJ1-4|-|13|-|TRBV6-5
TGTGCCAGTAAGGACGAAAACTATGAAAAACTGTTTTTT
CASKDENYEKLFF
>TRBJ2-1|-|15|TRBD2|TRBV3-1/TRBV3-2
TGTGCCAGCAGCCAGGGACTAGCGGAGGGGTATGAGCAGTTCTTC
CASSQGLAEGYEQFF
>TRBJ2-1|-|16|TRBD2|TRBV4-2
TGTGCCAGCAGCCCCGGACTAGCGGGCCCCTACAATGAGCAGTTCTTC
CASSPGLAGPYNEQFF
>TRBJ2-1|-|15|-|TRBV11-3
TGTGCCAGCAGCTTAGGGTTGACAGATAACAATGAGCAGTTCTTC
CASSLGLTDNNEQFF
>TRBJ1-1|-|11|-|TRBV11-2
TGTGCCAGCAGCGTGAACACTGAAGCTTTCTTT
CASSVNTEAFF
>TRBJ2-1|-|16|TRBD2|TRBV11-3
TGTGCCAGCAGCCCTAGCGGTAGCGCTTGGGGGAATGAGCAGTTCTTC
CASSPSGSAWGNEQFF
>TRBJ2-1|once|13|-|TRBV2
TGTGCCAGCAGTGGGGGCAGCAACAATGAGCAGTTCTTC
CASSGGSNNEQFF
>TRBJ2-5|-|13|-|TRBV4-1
TGCGCCAGCAGCCAAGATTGGGAGGAGACCCAGTACTTC
CASSQDWEETQYF
>TRBJ2-3|once|16|TRBD2|TRBV5-6
TGTGCCAGCAGCTTGGGTACTAGCGTTAGAACAGATACGCAGTATTTT
CASSLGTSVRTDTQYF
>TRBJ1-2|-|20|-|TRBV2
TGTGCCAGCAGTATACGGCAGTACTCAGTTTTACCGATGAAGACCTATGGCTACACCTTC
CASSIRQYSVLPMKTYGYTF
>TRBJ1-2|-|15|-|TRBV2
TGTGCCAGCAGTGAAAGCTGGCAGGGCCCCAGGGGCTACACCTTC
CASSESWQGPRGYTF
>TRBJ1-1|-|13|-|TRBV6-5
TGTGCCAGCAGTTACGGGAGGGGCACTGAAGCTTTCTTT
CASSYGRGTEAFF
>TRBJ1-4|-|17|-|TRBV7-9
TGTGCCAGCAGCCCCCAGACAGGTGGGGGACGGCATGAAAAACTGTTTTTT
CASSPQTGGGRHEKLFF
>TRBJ2-7|-|14|TRBD1|TRBV5-5
TGTGCCAGCAGCTCCGGGACAGGGGGCTCCGAGCAGTACTTC
CASSSGTGGSEQYF
>TRBJ2-1|-|16|TRBD2|TRBV24-1
TGTGCCACCAGTGCCACTAGCGGGGGACCCTACAATGAGCAGTTCTTC
CATSATSGGPYNEQFF
>TRBJ2-7|-|14|-|TRBV14
TGTGCCAGCAGCGCCGGGATCGGACCCTACGAGCAGTACTTC
CASSAGIGPYEQYF
>TRBJ1-2|-|14|-|TRBV10-2
TGCGCCAGCAGTGAGTCTGAGGGGACGGTGGGCTACACCTTC
CASSESEGTVGYTF
>TRBJ2-3|-|14|-|TRBV4-1
TGCGCCAGCAGCCAAGATGAATATAGGGATACGCAGTATTTT
CASSQDEYRDTQYF
>TRBJ2-7|-|12|-|TRBV11-2
TGTGCCAGCAGCTTAGGAGGGGTAGAGCAGTACTTC
CASSLGGVEQYF
>TRBJ2-7|-|15|TRBD2|TRBV5-6
TGTGCCAGCAGCTTGGCGGCGGGAGGGCCGGGGGAGCAGTACTTC
CASSLAAGGPGEQYF